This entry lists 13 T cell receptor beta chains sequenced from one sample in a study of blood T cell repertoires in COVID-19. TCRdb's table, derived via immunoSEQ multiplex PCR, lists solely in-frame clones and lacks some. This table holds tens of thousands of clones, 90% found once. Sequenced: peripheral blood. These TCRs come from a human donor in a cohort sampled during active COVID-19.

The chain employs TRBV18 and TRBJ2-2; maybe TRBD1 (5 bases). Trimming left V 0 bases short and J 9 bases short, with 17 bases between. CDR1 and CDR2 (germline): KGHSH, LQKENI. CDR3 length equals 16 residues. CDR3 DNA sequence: TGTGCCAGCTCACCACCGTTCGGTCAAAGGGGCCGGGAGCTGTTTTTT. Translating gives CASSPPFGQRGRELFF.

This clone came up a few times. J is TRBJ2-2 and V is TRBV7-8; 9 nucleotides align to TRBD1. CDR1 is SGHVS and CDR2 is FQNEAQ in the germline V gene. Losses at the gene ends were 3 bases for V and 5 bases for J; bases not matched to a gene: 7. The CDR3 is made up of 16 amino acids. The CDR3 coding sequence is TGTGCCAGCAGCTTCCGCGGGACAGGGTATACCGGGGAGCTGTTTTTT. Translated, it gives CASSFRGTGYTGELFF.

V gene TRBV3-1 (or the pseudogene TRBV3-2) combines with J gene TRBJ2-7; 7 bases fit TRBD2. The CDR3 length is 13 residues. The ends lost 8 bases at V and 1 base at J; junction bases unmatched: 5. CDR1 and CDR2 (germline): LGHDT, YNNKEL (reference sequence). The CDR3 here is CASRLGGSYEQYF. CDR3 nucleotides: TGTGCCAGCCGACTGGGGGGGTCCTACGAGCAGTACTTC.

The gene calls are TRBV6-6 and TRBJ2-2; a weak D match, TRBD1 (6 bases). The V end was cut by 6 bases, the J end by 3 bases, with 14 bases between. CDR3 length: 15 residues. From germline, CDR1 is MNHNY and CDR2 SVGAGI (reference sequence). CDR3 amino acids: CASRGATGYTGELFF. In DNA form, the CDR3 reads TGTGCCAGCAGAGGCGCAACAGGGTACACCGGGGAGCTGTTTTTT.

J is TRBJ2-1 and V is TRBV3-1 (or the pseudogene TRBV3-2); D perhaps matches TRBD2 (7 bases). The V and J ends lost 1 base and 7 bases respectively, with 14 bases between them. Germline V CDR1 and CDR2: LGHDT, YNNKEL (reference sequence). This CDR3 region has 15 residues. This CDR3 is CASSQVWGGLNEQFF. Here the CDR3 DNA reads TGTGCCAGCAGCCAAGTGTGGGGGGGCCTGAATGAGCAGTTCTTC.

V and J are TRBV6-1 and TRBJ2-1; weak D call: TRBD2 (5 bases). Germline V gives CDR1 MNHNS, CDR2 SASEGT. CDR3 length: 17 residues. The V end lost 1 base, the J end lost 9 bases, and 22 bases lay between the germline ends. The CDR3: CASSEDTRPGLLSEQFF. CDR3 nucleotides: TGTGCCAGCAGTGAAGATACACGACCAGGACTGCTTAGTGAGCAGTTCTTC.

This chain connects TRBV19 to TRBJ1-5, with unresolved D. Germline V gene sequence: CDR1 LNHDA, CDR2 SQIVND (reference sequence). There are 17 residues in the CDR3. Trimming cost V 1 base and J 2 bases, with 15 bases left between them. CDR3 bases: TGTGCCAGTAGTATAGCCCCGTGGAGGAGCGGCAATCAGCCCCAGCATTTT. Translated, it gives CASSIAPWRSGNQPQHF.

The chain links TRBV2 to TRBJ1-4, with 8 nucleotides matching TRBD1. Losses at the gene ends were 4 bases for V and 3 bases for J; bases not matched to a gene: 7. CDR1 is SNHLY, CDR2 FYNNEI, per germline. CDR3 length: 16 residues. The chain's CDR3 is CASSARTGSSNEKLFF. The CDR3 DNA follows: TGTGCCAGCAGTGCGAGGACAGGGAGCTCTAATGAAAAACTGTTTTTT.

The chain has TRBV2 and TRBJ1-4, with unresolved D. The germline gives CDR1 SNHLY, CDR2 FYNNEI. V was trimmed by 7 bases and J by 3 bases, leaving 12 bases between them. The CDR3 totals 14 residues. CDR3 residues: CASTVRAANEKLFF. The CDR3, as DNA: TGTGCCAGCACGGTCCGCGCGGCTAATGAAAAACTGTTTTTT.

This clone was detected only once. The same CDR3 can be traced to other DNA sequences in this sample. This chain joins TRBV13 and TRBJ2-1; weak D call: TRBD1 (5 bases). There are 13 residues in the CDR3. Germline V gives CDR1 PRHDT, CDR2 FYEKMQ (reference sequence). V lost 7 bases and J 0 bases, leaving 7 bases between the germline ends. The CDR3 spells CASTRGSYNEQFF. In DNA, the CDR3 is TGTGCCAGCACAAGGGGCTCCTACAATGAGCAGTTCTTC. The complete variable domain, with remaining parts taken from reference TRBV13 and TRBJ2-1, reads AAGVIQSPRHLIKEKRETATLKCYPIPRHDTVYWYQQGPGQDPQFLISFYEKMQSDKGSIPDRFSAQQFSDYHSELNMSSLELGDSALYFCASTRGSYNEQFFGPGTRLTVL.

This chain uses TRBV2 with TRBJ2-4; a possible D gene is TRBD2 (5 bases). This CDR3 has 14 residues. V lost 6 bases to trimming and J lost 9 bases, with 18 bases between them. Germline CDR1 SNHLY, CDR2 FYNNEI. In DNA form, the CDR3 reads TGTGCCAGCAGCAAGGGTACCCGGGATGTCATTCAGTACTTC. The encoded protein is CASSKGTRDVIQYF.

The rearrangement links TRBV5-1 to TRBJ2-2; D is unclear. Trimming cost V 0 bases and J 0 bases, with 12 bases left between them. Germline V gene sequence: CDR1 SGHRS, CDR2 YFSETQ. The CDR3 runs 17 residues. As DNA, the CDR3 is TGCGCCAGCAGCTTGGAGCCAGGTGGCCCGAACACCGGGGAGCTGTTTTTT. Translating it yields CASSLEPGGPNTGELFF.

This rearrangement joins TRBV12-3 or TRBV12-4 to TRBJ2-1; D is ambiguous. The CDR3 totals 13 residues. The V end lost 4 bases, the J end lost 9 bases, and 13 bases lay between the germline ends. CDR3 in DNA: TGTGCCAGCAGTTCTCTAGGATCGAGTGAGCAGTTCTTC. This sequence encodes CASSSLGSSEQFF.